Here is one T cell receptor (beta chain) with its context. Its antigen is as yet unknown. PCR was performed using 60 Vbeta and 13 Jbeta primers. Only in-frame clones appear in the TCRdb table, and some are missing; sequencing was by immunoSEQ multiplex PCR. The profile shows about 120,000 clones, roughly 80% of them singletons. V was clipped by 4 bases and J by 6 bases, with 10 bases between them. This CDR3 comprises 14 residues. Per the germline V gene, CDR1 is LNHDA and CDR2 is SQIVND (reference sequence). This sample is drawn from a study of cytomegalovirus exposure and HLA in healthy donors. Study results and limitations: Donor immune exposure was known only as CMV serostatus. Researchers counted roughly 150 TCR beta chains as cytomegalovirus-associated.

Whereas donors were nominally healthy upon sampling, unrecorded immune exposures were probable. This clonotype was obtained from a young woman in good health and CMV-seropositive. Sequenced: PBMCs. The chain uses TRBV19 and TRBJ1-6, with D uncertain. DNA of the CDR3: TGTGCCAGTAGTACGGGGAGATTTAATTCACCCCTCCACTTT. Its protein product is CASSTGRFNSPLHF. Combining the CDR3 with reference TRBV19 and TRBJ1-6 gives the whole variable domain DGGITQSPKYLFRKEGQNVTLSCEQNLNHDAMYWYRQDPGQGLRLIYYSQIVNDFQKGDIAEGYSVSREKKESFPLTVTSAQKNPTAFYLCASSTGRFNSPLHFGNGTRLTVT.